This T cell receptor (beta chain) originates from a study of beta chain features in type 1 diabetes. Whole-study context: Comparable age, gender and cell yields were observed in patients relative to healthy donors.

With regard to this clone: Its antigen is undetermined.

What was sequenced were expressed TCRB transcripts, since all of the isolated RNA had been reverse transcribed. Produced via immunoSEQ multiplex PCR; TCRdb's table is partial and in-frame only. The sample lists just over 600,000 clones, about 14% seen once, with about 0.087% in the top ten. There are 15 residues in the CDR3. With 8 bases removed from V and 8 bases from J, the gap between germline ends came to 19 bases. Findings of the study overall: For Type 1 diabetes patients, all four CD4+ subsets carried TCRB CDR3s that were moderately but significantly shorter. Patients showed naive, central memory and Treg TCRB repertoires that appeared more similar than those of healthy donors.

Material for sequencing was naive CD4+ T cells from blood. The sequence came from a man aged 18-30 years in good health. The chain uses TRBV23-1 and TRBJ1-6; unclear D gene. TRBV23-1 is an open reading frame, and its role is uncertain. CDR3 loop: CASLAVCWADSPLHF. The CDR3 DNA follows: TGCGCCAGCCTAGCGGTTTGCTGGGCCGATTCACCCCTCCACTTT.